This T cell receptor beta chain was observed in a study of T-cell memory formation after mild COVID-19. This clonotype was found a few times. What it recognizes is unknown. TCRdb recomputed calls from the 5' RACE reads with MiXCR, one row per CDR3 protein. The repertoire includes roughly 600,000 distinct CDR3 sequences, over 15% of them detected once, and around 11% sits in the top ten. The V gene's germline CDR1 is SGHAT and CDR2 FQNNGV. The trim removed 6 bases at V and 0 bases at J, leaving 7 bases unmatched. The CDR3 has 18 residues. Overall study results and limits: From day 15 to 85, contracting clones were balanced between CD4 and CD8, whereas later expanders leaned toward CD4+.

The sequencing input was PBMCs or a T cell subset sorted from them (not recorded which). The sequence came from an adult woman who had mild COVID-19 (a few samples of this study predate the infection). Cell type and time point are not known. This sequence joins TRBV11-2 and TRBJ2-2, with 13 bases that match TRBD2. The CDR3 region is CASSSPGLAGSNTGELFF. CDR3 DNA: TGTGCCAGCAGTTCTCCGGGACTAGCGGGATCGAACACCGGGGAGCTGTTTTTT. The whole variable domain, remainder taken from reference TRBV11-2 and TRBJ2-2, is EAGVAQSPRYKIIEKRQSVAFWCNPISGHATLYWYQQILGQGPKLLIQFQNNGVVDDSQLPKDRFSAERLKGVDSTLKIQPAKLEDSAVYLCASSSPGLAGSNTGELFFGEGSRLTVL.